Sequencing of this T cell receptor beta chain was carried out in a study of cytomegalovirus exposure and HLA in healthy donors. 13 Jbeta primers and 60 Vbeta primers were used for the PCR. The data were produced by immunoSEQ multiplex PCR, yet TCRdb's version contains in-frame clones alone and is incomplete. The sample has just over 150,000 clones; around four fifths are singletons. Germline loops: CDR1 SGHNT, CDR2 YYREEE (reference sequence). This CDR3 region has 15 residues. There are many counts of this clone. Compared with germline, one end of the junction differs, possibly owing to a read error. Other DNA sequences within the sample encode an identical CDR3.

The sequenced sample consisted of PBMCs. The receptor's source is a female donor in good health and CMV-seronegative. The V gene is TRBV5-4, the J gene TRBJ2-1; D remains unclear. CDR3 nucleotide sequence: TGCGCCAGCAGCCAAGACCAGGAATCCTACAATGAGCAGTTCTTC. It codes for CASSQDQESYNEQFF.